This TCR beta chain was found in a study of T-cell reconstitution after alpha-beta-depleted transplantation in children (dated by TCRdb to the mid-2010s). Concerning the study at large: Using TCR repertoire profiling, the study quantitatively followed how T-cell immune reconstitution unfolded in children after TCRalphabeta/CD19-depleted allogeneic hematopoietic cell transplantation.

The research as a whole found: Over subsequent months, a decline in hyperexpanded clone frequencies was noted, and after one year, T-cell counts and TCRbeta diversity were mostly ascribed to newly produced T cells. In some patients, high TCRbeta diversity at day 60 was attributed to recipient T cells and intrathymic progenitors that had survived conditioning. The apparently early alphabetaT-cell count recovery about two months after transplant was reportedly dependent on only several hundred rapidly expanded clones derived from non-depleted graft cells.

The library relied on PCR. The run used an Illumina HiSeq 2500. TCR library preparation used molecular barcoding, with unique molecular identifiers applied to normalize quantification of the TCRbeta repertoire. Using fastp at Q25 and MiXCR, TCRdb reprocessed the public reads and kept productive beta chains. Each CDR3 protein gets just one entry, which takes the most common genes and DNA from the rows behind it. The sample records under 750,000 distinct CDR3 sequences, under 25% of which are singletons. The top ten clonotypes cover approximately 14% of the sample. CDR1 and CDR2 are read off the germline V gene as MNHEY and SVGAGI. From V the trimming removes 0 bases and from J it removes 9 bases, while the gene matches leave 10 bases of the junction unaccounted for. The CDR3 runs 15 amino acids, cysteine and phenylalanine included. The retained sequence is limited to the CDR3, 45 bases, with the frame set at the first base.

As concerns this clonotype: Its recognized antigen is unknown. Base qualities are not at hand, and no much larger clone is one base apart.

The meaning of the sample's treatment or condition label: allogeneic hematopoietic cell transplantation with graft depleted of TCRalphabeta T cells and CD19 B cells. TCRalphabeta/CD19-depleted allogeneic hematopoietic cell grafts were given to the transplant recipients, all of whom were children. The receptor chain draws on TRBV6-5 and TRBJ2-7, with TRBD1 matching 8 junction bases. Specimen: PBMCs, mostly from graft donor cells, collected 360 days after TCRalphabeta/CD19-depleted stem cell transplant. This receptor was obtained from a boy in the first two years of life who had a stem cell transplant for acute myeloid leukemia, so the T cells may come from the graft donor. The DNA sequence reads TGTGCCAGCAGTTACTCGGCAGGGGGCGCCGAGACGCAGTACTTC. This sequence encodes CASSYSAGGAETQYF.